This T cell receptor (beta chain) was retrieved from a study of cytomegalovirus exposure and HLA in healthy donors. General study findings and limits: The records held CMV serostatus as the only immune exposure information. Further analysis, carried out later, found HLA-associated TCR beta chains more clonally expanded than equally common other chains. The classifier reportedly diagnosed cytomegalovirus status with high sensitivity and specificity.

The PCR made use of 60 Vbeta and 13 Jbeta primers. In the original processing: In a later analysis, of 84 million or so unique beta chains, roughly 11 million appeared in at least two donors. Sequenced by immunoSEQ multiplex PCR; TCRdb stores in-frame clones only, minus some. Clone size and the V and J calls come from that table; the DNA yielded D and trimming. The table records about 160,000 clones, 75% of them present only once. A word on this clone: Antigen unknown.

Specimen: PBMCs. This sequence originates from a woman aged 45 to 65 in good health and CMV-seropositive.

The CDR3 DNA sequence: TGCGCCAGCAGCAACACCGGTACGGGAGACACCATATATTTT. Amino acid sequence: CASSNTGTGDTIYF. This chain uses TRBV5-1 with TRBJ1-3; D unclear. Trimming removed 4 bases at V and 8 bases at J, with 16 bases between. The CDR3 contains 14 residues. Germline V gene sequence: CDR1 SGHRS, CDR2 YFSETQ.